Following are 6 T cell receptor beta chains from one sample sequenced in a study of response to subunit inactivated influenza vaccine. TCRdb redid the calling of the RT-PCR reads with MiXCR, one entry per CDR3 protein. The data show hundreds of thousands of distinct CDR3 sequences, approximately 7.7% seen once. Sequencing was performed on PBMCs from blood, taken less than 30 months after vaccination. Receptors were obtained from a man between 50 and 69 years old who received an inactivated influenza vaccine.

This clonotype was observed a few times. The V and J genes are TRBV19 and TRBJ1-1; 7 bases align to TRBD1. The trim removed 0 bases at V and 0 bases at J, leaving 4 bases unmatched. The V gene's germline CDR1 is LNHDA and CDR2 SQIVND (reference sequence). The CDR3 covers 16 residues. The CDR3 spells CASSIEEGALNTEAFF. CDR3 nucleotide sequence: TGTGCCAGTAGTATAGAGGAGGGGGCGCTGAACACTGAAGCTTTCTTT.

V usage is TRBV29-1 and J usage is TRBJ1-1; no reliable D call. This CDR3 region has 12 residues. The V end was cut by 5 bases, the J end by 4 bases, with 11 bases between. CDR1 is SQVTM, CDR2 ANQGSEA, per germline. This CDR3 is CSVKRSATEAFF. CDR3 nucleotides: TGCAGCGTTAAACGGAGTGCCACTGAAGCTTTCTTT.

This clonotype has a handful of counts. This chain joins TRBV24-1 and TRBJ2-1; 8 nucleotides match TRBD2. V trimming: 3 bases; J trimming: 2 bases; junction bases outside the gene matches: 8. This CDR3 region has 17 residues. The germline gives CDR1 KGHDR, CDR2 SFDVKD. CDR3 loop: CATSDRKLAGAYNEQFF. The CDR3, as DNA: TGTGCCACCAGTGATAGAAAGCTAGCGGGTGCCTACAATGAGCAGTTCTTC.

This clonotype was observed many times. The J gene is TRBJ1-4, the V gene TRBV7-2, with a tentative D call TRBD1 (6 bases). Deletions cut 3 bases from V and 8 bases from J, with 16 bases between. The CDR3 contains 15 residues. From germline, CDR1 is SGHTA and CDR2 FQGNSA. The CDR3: CASSFQGFGTEKLFF. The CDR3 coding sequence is TGTGCCAGCAGCTTCCAGGGGTTCGGGACCGAAAAACTGTTTTTT.

CDR3 protein: CASSQELTGPRDEQYF. The CDR3 nucleotides read TGTGCCAGCAGCCAAGAGTTAACGGGACCCAGGGACGAGCAGTACTTC. The rearrangement uses TRBV3-1 and TRBJ2-7, with D perhaps TRBD1 or TRBD2 (5 bases each). The CDR3 is 16 amino acids. V lost 0 bases, J lost 5 bases, and 17 bases lay in between. Looked up from germline, CDR1 is LGHDT and CDR2 is YNNKEL (reference sequence).

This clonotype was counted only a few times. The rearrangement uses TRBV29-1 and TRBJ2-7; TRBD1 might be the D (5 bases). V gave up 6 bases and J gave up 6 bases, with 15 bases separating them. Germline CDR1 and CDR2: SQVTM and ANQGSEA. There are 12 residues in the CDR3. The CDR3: CSVGQGASEQYF. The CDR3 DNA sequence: TGCAGCGTCGGACAAGGTGCATCCGAGCAGTACTTC.